This T cell receptor (beta chain) derives from a study of OX40 agonist ivuxolimab in advanced cancers. Study-level background: Dose-escalation patients were diagnosed with hepatocellular carcinoma, melanoma, renal cell cancer or head and neck cancer. Mean age approximately 55 years, range about 23 to 85; around 80% male. General observations from the study: Relative to CD4+ cells, CD8+ T cells on average had more expanded clones.

The CDR3 covers 13 residues. Germline-derived CDR1 and CDR2 are SGHDN and FVKESK. V was pared by 6 bases and J by 5 bases, with 13 bases between. The data were produced by immunoSEQ multiplex PCR, yet TCRdb's version contains in-frame clones alone and is incomplete. The table has tens of thousands of clones, roughly 87% seen once. On this clone: Its antigen is not identified.

The chain links TRBV14 to TRBJ2-5; D remains ambiguous. This sample comprised CD4+ or CD8+ T cells sorted from blood, obtained in a trial of the OX40 agonist ivuxolimab. This receptor was identified in an adult with an advanced solid tumor such as melanoma, head and neck, liver or kidney cancer. The CDR3 DNA reads TGTGCCAGCAGTCCAATAGCTGGGGAGACCCAGTACTTC. This sequence encodes CASSPIAGETQYF.